This T cell receptor beta chain was recorded in a study of T cells in Graves' hyperthyroidism and ophthalmopathy. Study details: Blood was drawn when the patient was first diagnosed and still untreated.

Note on this clonotype: Its antigen is currently unknown. A read error may produce the germline difference seen at one junction end.

CDR1 and CDR2 (germline): MNHEY, SVGEGT. This CDR3 has 16 residues. Amplification of TCR beta CDR3 regions used RNA as the template. The TCR CDR3 first-round RT-PCR relied on the HTBI primer set. In TCRdb, the multiplex PCR reads were re-called with MiXCR into one record per CDR3 protein. The sample has about 420,000 distinct CDR3 sequences; about 13% are singletons. General study results and limits: In validation, the model predicted ophthalmopathy. These predictions came a median about 6.5 months before onset.

Calling Graves' hyperthyroidism stable meant ophthalmopathy did not progress within 18 months. Patients aged 18 to 65 had newly diagnosed hyperthyroidism of under 2 months' duration. The chain recombines TRBV6-2 or TRBV6-3 with TRBJ2-5; 7 bases match TRBD2. This TCR was sampled from a young woman with Graves' hyperthyroidism. The sequenced sample was blood. The CDR3 region is CASSALARVDQETQYF. The CDR3 bases are TGTGCCAGCAGTGCACTAGCGCGAGTCGACCAAGAGACTCAGTACTTC.